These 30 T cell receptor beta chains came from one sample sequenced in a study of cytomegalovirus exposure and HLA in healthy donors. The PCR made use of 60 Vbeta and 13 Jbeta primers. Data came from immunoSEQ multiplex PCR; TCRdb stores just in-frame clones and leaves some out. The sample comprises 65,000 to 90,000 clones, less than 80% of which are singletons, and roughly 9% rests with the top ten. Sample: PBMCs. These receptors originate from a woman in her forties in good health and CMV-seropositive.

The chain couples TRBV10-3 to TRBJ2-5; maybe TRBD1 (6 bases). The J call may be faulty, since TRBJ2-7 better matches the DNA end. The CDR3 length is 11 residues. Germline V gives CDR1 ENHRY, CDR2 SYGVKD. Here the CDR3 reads CAIRDSDEQYF. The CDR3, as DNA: TGTGCCATCAGGGACAGCGACGAGCAGTACTTC.

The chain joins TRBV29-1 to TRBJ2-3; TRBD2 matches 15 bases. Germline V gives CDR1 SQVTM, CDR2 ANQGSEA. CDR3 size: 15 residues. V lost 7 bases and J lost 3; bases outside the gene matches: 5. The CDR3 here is CSARTSGGATDTQYF. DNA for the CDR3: TGCAGCGCCCGGACTAGCGGGGGGGCAACAGATACGCAGTATTTT.

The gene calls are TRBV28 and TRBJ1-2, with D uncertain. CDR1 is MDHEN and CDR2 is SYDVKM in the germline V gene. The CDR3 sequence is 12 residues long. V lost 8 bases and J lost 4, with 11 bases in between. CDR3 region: CASVSRLYGYTF. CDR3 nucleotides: TGTGCCAGCGTAAGCCGCCTCTATGGCTACACCTTC.

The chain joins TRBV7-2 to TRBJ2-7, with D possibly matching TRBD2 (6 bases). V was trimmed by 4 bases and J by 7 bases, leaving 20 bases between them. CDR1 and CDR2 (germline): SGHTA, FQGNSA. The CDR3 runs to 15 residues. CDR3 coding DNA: TGTGCCAGCAGCTCCCCGGCGGCGGGGTATTGGGAGCAGTACTTC. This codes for CASSSPAAGYWEQYF. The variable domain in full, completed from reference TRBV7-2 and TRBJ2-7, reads GAGVSQSPSNKVTEKGKDVELRCDPISGHTALYWYRQSLGQGLEFLIYFQGNSAPDKSGLPSDRFSAERTGGSVSTLTIQRTQQEDSAVYLCASSSPAAGYWEQYFGPGTRLTVT.

Here the CDR3 DNA reads TGTGCCAGCAGTCTACATCTGGAGAACTATGGCTACACCTTC. Its translation is CASSLHLENYGYTF. The J gene is TRBJ1-2, the V gene TRBV28; unclear D gene. V gave up 5 bases and J gave up 2 bases, with 12 bases separating them. The length of the CDR3 is 14 residues. CDR1 is MDHEN, CDR2 SYDVKM, per germline.

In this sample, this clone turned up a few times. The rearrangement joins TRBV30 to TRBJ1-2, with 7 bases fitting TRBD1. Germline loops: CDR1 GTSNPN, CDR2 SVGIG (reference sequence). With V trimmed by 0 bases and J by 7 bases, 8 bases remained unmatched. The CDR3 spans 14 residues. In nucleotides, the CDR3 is TGTGCCTGGAGTGTACCCTTTACAGGGGCTGGCTACACCTTC. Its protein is CAWSVPFTGAGYTF.

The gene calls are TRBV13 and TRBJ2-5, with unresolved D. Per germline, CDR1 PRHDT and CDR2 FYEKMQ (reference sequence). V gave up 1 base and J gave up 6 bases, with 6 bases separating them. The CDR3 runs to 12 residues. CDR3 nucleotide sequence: TGTGCCAGCAGCTTAGAGCGACAGACCCAGTACTTC. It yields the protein CASSLERQTQYF.

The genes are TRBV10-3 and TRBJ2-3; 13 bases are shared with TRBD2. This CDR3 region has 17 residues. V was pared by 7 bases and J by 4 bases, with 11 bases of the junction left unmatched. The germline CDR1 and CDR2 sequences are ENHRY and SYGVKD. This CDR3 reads CAITDPLTSGGPDTQYF. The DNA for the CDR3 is TGTGCCATCACAGACCCCCTGACTAGCGGGGGGCCAGATACGCAGTATTTT.

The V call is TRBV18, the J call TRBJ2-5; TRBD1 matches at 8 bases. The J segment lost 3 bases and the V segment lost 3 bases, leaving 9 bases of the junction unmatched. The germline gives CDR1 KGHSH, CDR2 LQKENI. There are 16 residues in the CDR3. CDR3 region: CASSPAAGQGEETQYF. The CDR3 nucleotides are TGTGCCAGCTCACCGGCGGCCGGACAGGGTGAAGAGACCCAGTACTTC.

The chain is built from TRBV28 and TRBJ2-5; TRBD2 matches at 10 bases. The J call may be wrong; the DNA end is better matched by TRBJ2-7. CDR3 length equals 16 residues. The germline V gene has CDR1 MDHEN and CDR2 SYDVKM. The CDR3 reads CASSPWTSGRVYEQYF. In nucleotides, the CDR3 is TGTGCCAGCAGTCCTTGGACTAGCGGCAGGGTCTACGAGCAGTACTTC.

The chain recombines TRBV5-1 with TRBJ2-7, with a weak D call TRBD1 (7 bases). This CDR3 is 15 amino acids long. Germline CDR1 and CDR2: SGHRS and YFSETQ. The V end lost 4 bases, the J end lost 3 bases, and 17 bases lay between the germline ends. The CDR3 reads CASSPLGGGNYEQYF. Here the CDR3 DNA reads TGCGCCAGCAGCCCACTTGGAGGGGGCAACTACGAGCAGTACTTC.

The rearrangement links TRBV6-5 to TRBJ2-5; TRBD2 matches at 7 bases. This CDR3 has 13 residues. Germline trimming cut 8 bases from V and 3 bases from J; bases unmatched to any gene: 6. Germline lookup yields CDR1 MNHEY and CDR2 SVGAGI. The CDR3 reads CASLGGSKETQYF. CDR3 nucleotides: TGTGCCAGCTTGGGAGGGTCCAAAGAGACCCAGTACTTC.

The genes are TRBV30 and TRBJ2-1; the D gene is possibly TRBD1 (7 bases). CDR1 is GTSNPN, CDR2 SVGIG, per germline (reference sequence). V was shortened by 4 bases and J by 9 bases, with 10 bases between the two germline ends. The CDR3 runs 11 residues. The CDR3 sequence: CAWNRGGEQFF. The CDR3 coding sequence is TGTGCCTGGAACAGGGGAGGTGAGCAGTTCTTC. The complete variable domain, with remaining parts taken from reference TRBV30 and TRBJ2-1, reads SQTIHQWPATLVQPVGSPLSLECTVEGTSNPNLYWYRQAAGRGLQLLFYSVGIGQISSEVPQNLSASRPQDRQFILSSKKLLLSDSGFYLCAWNRGGEQFFGPGTRLTVL.

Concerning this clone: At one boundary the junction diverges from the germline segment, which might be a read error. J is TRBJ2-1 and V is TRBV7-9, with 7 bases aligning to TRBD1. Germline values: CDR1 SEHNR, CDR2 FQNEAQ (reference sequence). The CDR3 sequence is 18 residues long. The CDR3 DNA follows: TGTTCCAGCAGCTTAGAGGGGACAGCCATTACCATCGCCAATGAGCAGTTCTTC. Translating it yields CSSSLEGTAITIANEQFF.

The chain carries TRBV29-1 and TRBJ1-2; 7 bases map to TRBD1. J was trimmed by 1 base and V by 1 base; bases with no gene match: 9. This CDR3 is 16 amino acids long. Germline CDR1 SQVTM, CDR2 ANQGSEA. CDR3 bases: TGCAGCGTTGAAGGCTTCCGGGACAGAGTTAACTATGGCTACACCTTC. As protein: CSVEGFRDRVNYGYTF.

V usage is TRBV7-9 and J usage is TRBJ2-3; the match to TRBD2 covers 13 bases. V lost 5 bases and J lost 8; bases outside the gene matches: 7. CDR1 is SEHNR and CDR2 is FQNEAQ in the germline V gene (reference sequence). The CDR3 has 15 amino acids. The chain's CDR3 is CASSLRTSGGSTQYF. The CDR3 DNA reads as TGTGCCAGCAGCCTTCGGACTAGCGGGGGATCTACGCAGTATTTT. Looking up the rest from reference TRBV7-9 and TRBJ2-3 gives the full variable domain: DTGVSQNPRHKITKRGQNVTFRCDPISEHNRLYWYRQTLGQGPEFLTYFQNEAQLEKSRLLSDRFSAERPKGSFSTLEIQRTEQGDSAMYLCASSLRTSGGSTQYFGPGTRLTVL.

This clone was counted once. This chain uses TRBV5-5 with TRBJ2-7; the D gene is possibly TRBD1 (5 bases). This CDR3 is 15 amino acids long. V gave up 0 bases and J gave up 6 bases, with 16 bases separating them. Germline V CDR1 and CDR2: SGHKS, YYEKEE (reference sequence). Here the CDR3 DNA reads TGTGCCAGCAGCTTGGGGGCCCTCCAGGGTGGCGAGCAGTACTTC. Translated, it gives CASSLGALQGGEQYF.

CDR3 sequence: CACDRGGNEKLFF. The CDR3 bases are TGTGCCTGTGACAGGGGGGGGAATGAAAAACTGTTTTTT. This chain uses TRBV30 with TRBJ1-4; 9 bases map to TRBD1. Germline CDR1 is GTSNPN and CDR2 is SVGIG (reference sequence). This CDR3 has 13 amino acids. V shed 6 bases and J 5 bases; nucleotides not matched to a gene: 4.

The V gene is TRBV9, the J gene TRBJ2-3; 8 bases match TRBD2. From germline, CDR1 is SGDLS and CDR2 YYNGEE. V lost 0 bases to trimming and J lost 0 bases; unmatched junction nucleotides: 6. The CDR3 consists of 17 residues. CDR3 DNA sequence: TGTGCCAGCAGCGTAGCGGGAGGGGGAGCTAGCACAGATACGCAGTATTTT. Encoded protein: CASSVAGGGASTDTQYF.

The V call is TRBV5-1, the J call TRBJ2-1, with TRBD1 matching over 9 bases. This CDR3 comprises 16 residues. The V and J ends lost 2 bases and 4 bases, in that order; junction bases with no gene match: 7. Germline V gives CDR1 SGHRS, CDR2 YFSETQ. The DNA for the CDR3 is TGCGCCAGCAGCTTAGGGACAGGGCCGGGGTACAATGAGCAGTTCTTC. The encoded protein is CASSLGTGPGYNEQFF.

The CDR3 sequence: CASSYTGAGEQYF. The CDR3 DNA reads as TGTGCCAGCAGTTACACAGGGGCTGGAGAGCAGTACTTC. The chain uses TRBV28 and TRBJ2-7, with TRBD1 identical over 7 bases. V lost 4 bases, J lost 7 bases, and 7 bases stayed unmatched. The CDR3 runs to 13 residues. In germline, CDR1 is MDHEN, CDR2 SYDVKM.

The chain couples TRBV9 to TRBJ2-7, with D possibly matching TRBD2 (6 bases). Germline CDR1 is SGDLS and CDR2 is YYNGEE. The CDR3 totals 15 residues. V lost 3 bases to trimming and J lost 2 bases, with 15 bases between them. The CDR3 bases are TGTGCCAGCAGCGCTACCGGGACTGGACCCTACGAGCAGTACTTC. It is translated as CASSATGTGPYEQYF.

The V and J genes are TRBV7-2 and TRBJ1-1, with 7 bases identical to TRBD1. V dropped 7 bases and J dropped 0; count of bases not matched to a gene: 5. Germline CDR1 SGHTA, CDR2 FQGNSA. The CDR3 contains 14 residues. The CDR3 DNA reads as TGTGCCAGCACCCAACAGGGGCTGAACACTGAAGCTTTCTTT. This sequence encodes CASTQQGLNTEAFF.

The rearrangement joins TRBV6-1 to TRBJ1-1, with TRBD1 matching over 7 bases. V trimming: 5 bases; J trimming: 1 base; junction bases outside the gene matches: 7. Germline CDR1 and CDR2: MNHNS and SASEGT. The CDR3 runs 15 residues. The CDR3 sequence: CASSFRTGSNTEAFF. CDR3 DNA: TGTGCCAGCAGTTTCCGGACAGGCTCGAACACTGAAGCTTTCTTT.

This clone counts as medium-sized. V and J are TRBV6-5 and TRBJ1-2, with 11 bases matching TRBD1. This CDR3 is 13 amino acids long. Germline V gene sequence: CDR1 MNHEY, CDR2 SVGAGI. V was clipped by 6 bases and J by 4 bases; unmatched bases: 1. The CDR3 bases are TGTGCCAGCAGCGGGACAGGGGGCTATGGCTACACCTTC. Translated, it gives CASSGTGGYGYTF.

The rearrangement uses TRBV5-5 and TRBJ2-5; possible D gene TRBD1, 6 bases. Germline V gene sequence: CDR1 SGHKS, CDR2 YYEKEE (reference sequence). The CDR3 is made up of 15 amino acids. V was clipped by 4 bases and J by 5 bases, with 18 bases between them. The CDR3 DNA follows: TGTGCCAGCAGCAGGTACCGGGACATGGGGGAGACCCAGTACTTC. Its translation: CASSRYRDMGETQYF.

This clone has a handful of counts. Written as DNA, the CDR3 is TGTGCCAGTACCAAGGGACAGGGCACAGATACGCAGTATTTT. Translation: CASTKGQGTDTQYF. V usage is TRBV19 and J usage is TRBJ2-3; TRBD1 matches at 8 bases. Germline values: CDR1 LNHDA, CDR2 SQIVND (reference sequence). CDR3 length: 14 amino acids. Trimming at V came to 7 bases and at J to 1 base, leaving 4 bases not matched to a gene.

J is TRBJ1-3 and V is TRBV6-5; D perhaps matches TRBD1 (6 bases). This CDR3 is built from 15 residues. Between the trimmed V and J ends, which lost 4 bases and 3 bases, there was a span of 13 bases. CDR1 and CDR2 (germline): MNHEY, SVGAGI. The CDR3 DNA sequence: TGTGCCAGCAGTTCCCCTGGGGGCGGTGGAAACACCATATATTTT. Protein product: CASSSPGGGGNTIYF.

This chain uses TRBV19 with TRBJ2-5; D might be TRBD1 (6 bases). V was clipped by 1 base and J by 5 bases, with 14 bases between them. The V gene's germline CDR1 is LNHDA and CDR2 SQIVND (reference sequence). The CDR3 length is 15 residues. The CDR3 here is CASSIGMGARETQYF. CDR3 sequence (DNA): TGTGCCAGTAGTATAGGTATGGGGGCCCGGGAGACCCAGTACTTC.

CDR3 in DNA: TGTGCCAGCAGCCCCCGGGATGGAGGGGACGAGCAGTACTTC. Protein: CASSPRDGGDEQYF. The chain employs TRBV7-3 and TRBJ2-7; D might be TRBD2 (6 bases). V lost 5 bases and J 5 bases, leaving 16 bases between the germline ends. The CDR3 consists of 14 residues. Germline V gene data show CDR1 as SGHTA and CDR2 as FQGTGA.